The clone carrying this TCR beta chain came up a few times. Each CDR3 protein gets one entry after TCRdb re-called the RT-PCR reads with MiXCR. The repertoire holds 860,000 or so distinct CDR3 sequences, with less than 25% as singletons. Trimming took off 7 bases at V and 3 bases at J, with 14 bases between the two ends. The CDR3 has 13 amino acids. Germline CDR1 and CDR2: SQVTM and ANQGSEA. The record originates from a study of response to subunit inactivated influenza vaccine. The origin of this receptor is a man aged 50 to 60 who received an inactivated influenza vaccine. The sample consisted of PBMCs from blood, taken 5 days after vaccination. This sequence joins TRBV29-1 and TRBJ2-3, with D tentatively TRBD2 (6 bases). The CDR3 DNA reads TGCAGCGGGGACTTCGACGCGACAGATACGCAGTATTTT. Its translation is CSGDFDATDTQYF.